The rows below give T cell receptor beta chains drawn from one sample of a study of shared clonotypes between healthy human individuals. Sequencing was performed with immunoSEQ multiplex PCR; in TCRdb, only in-frame clones are kept and a portion is missing. The sample has fewer than 1.6 million clones, about 98.5% seen once. The source material was naive CD4+ T cells sorted from blood. These receptors came from a man younger than 45 in good health. CDR3s include the opening cysteine and the closing phenylalanine or tryptophan. Fields, in order: D gene, V gene, clone size, J gene, CDR3 protein, CDR3 DNA. D genes are given only for firm matches. A clone size is listed for some rows: how often the clone was seen (once, few, many), or a class if it is expanded.

>TRBD2|TRBV28|-|TRBJ2-7
CASSPRGTSGRAEQYF
TGTGCCAGCAGCCCTAGGGGGACTAGCGGGAGGGCCGAGCAGTACTTC
>TRBD1|TRBV7-2|-|TRBJ1-5
CASSLDRGRHSNQPQHF
TGTGCCAGCAGCTTAGACAGGGGCCGCCATAGCAATCAGCCCCAGCATTTT
>-|TRBV28|-|TRBJ2-7
CASSLSLGLGEQYF
TGTGCCAGCAGTTTATCATTAGGGCTTGGCGAGCAGTACTTC
>-|TRBV27|-|TRBJ1-1
CASSLWPAALNTEAFF
TGTGCCAGCAGTTTATGGCCCGCAGCGTTGAACACTGAAGCTTTCTTT
>-|TRBV7-2|-|TRBJ1-4
CASSLGGKFEKLFF
TGTGCCAGCAGCTTAGGGGGGAAGTTTGAAAAACTGTTTTTT
>TRBD1|TRBV9|-|TRBJ2-3
CASEPGGSIDTQYF
TGTGCCAGCGAACCAGGGGGATCAATAGATACGCAGTATTTT
>TRBD2|TRBV4-2|-|TRBJ2-3
CASSQDVLAGGGDTQYF
TGTGCCAGCAGCCAAGATGTTCTAGCGGGAGGTGGAGATACGCAGTATTTT
>-|TRBV7-2|-|TRBJ2-3
CASSLVREREYF
TGTGCCAGCAGCTTAGTTCGAGAGCGGGAGTATTTT
>TRBD1|TRBV28|-|TRBJ1-5
CASSTGQDSSNQPQHF
TGTGCCAGCAGCACGGGACAGGACTCTAGCAATCAGCCCCAGCATTTT
>-|TRBV5-6|-|TRBJ2-3
CASSLFRGSTDTQYF
TGTGCCAGCAGCTTGTTTCGGGGTAGCACAGATACGCAGTATTTT
>-|TRBV6-1|-|TRBJ2-7
CASSESQTRVSYEQYF
TGTGCCAGCAGTGAATCCCAGACTAGAGTCTCCTACGAGCAGTACTTC
>-|TRBV6-5|-|TRBJ2-2
CASSYGGSNTGELFF
TGTGCCAGCAGTTACGGGGGAAGTAACACCGGGGAGCTGTTTTTT
>-|TRBV6-1|-|TRBJ2-1
CASSADSYNEQFF
TGTGCCAGCAGTGCAGACAGCTACAATGAGCAGTTCTTC
>-|TRBV6-5|-|TRBJ2-7
CASSYLGLEYEQYF
TGTGCCAGCAGTTACTTGGGTCTAGAGTACGAGCAGTACTTC
>-|TRBV7-9|-|TRBJ2-7
CASSLGQGFGEQYF
TGTGCCAGCAGCTTAGGCCAGGGTTTTGGTGAGCAGTACTTC
>-|TRBV14|-|TRBJ1-5
CASSQGVDQPQHF
TGTGCCAGCAGCCAGGGGGTTGATCAGCCCCAGCATTTT
>TRBD2|TRBV4-1|-|TRBJ2-7
CASSHDGNSGLANGEYF
TGCGCCAGCAGCCACGACGGGAATTCGGGACTAGCGAATGGGGAGTACTTC
>-|TRBV11-2|-|TRBJ2-2
CASSGRTANTGELFF
TGTGCCAGCTCCGGGAGGACAGCGAACACCGGGGAGCTGTTTTTT
>TRBD1|TRBV15|-|TRBJ2-7
CATSRVGTASYEQYF
TGTGCCACCAGCAGAGTAGGGACAGCGAGTTACGAGCAGTACTTC
>TRBD2|TRBV11-2|once|TRBJ2-7
CASSLVASGLMDEQYF
TGTGCCAGCAGCTTAGTGGCTAGCGGGCTTATGGACGAGCAGTACTTC
>-|TRBV11-2|once|TRBJ2-6
CASSLAGAGANVLTF
TGTGCCAGCAGCTTAGCGGGGGCTGGGGCCAACGTCCTGACTTTC
>TRBD2|TRBV28|-|TRBJ2-5
CASSLGSSGRAGYETQYF
TGTGCCAGCAGTTTAGGGAGTAGCGGGAGGGCCGGGTACGAGACCCAGTACTTC
>-|TRBV5-1|-|TRBJ2-1
CASSLGMGANEQFF
TGCGCCAGCAGCTTGGGAATGGGGGCCAATGAGCAGTTCTTC
>-|TRBV28|-|TRBJ2-2
CASSYQGGTGELFF
TGTGCCAGCAGTTACCAGGGCGGCACCGGGGAGCTGTTTTTT
>-|TRBV21-1|-|TRBJ2-7
CASRDSLLSPGLAGGIAYEQYF
TGTGCCAGCCGGGACAGCCTTCTGTCACCGGGACTAGCGGGAGGGATAGCCTACGAGCAGTACTTC
>TRBD1|TRBV7-2|once|TRBJ2-7
CASSTRQGAYEQYF
TGTGCCAGCAGCACAAGACAGGGGGCTTACGAGCAGTACTTC
>-|TRBV7-9|-|TRBJ1-1
CASSLVGQGRSEAFF
TGTGCCAGCAGCTTAGTCGGCCAGGGGAGAAGTGAAGCTTTCTTT
>TRBD1|TRBV6-5|-|TRBJ2-1
CASLRDRGGSEQFF
TGTGCCAGTCTCCGGGACAGGGGAGGTTCTGAGCAGTTCTTC
>TRBD2|TRBV5-4|-|TRBJ2-5
CASSQKAGVETQYF
TGTGCCAGCAGCCAGAAAGCGGGAGTGGAGACCCAGTACTTC